The 19 T cell receptor beta chains below all came from one sample that was sequenced in a study of T cell repertoires in cytomegalovirus infection. TCRdb called the reads again in MiXCR, with one record for every CDR3 protein. The data hold about 310,000 distinct CDR3 sequences, with approximately 10% observed a single time. Sequencing input: PBMCs. All receptors derive from a human donor in good health (CMV status not recorded). Some clones in this sample may be carry-over from other donors' samples.

This clonotype was recorded only once. This chain joins TRBV9 and TRBJ2-2; the match to TRBD1 covers 7 bases. The CDR3 consists of 15 residues. Per germline, CDR1 SGDLS and CDR2 YYNGEE. Trimming cost V 4 bases and J 3 bases; bases outside gene matches: 6. CDR3 sequence (DNA): TGTGCCAGCAGCCTTCGACAGGGTTACACCGGGGAGCTGTTTTTT. Translating gives CASSLRQGYTGELFF.

Ten or more counts support this clonotype. The CDR3 sequence: CASSLGGPWETQYF. In DNA, the CDR3 is TGTGCCAGCAGCTTAGGGGGGCCGTGGGAGACCCAGTACTTC. The V gene is TRBV7-2, the J gene TRBJ2-5, with D maybe TRBD1 (6 bases). Germline CDR1 is SGHTA and CDR2 is FQGNSA. Between the trimmed V and J ends, which lost 1 base and 5 bases, there was a span of 11 bases. The CDR3 is 14 residues long.

The table lists this clonotype with a few counts. V usage is TRBV6-2 or TRBV6-3 and J usage is TRBJ1-6; D is uncertain. V dropped 5 bases and J dropped 8 bases, with 19 bases sitting between them. The CDR3 extends over 16 amino acids. Germline V gives CDR1 MNHEY, CDR2 SVGEGT. Written as DNA, the CDR3 is TGTGCCAGCAGTCCTTTACGTCGGGGAATCGATTCACCCCTCCACTTT. Translating it yields CASSPLRRGIDSPLHF.

This clonotype was observed many times. This rearrangement joins TRBV28 to TRBJ1-6, with 9 nucleotides matching TRBD1. Germline-derived CDR1 and CDR2 are MDHEN and SYDVKM. The V gene end was trimmed by 6 bases and the J gene end by 7 bases; junction bases not matched to a gene: 7. This CDR3 contains 15 residues. The CDR3 DNA follows: TGTGCCAGCAGCTCCCGGGACAGGGTAAATTCACCCCTCCACTTT. Translation gives CASSSRDRVNSPLHF.

This clonotype was picked up a small number of times. This rearrangement joins TRBV6-5 to TRBJ2-1; 9 nucleotides line up with TRBD1. The CDR3 is 14 amino acids. Germline V gene data show CDR1 as MNHEY and CDR2 as SVGAGI. Trimming removed 10 bases from V and 5 bases from J; junction bases left unmatched: 9. CDR3 loop: CATRQGGANNEQFF. In DNA, the CDR3 is TGTGCCACCCGACAGGGGGGGGCCAACAATGAGCAGTTCTTC.

This clonotype has at least ten counts. This rearrangement joins TRBV2 to TRBJ1-5; perhaps TRBD1 as D (6 bases). Germline CDR1 reads SNHLY; CDR2 reads FYNNEI. CDR3 size: 14 residues. Trimming pared 2 bases from V and 5 bases from J, leaving 10 bases between. Here the CDR3 DNA reads TGTGCCAGCAGTGAACGCGCAGGGGATCAGCCCCAGCATTTT. Its protein product is CASSERAGDQPQHF.

A remark on this clonotype: A much larger clone lies one base from this, so it may be a read error. The chain links TRBV20-1 to TRBJ2-5; 13 bases match TRBD2. Germline CDR1 reads DFQATT; CDR2 reads SNEGSKA (reference sequence). The CDR3 has 19 residues. The CDR3 DNA reads as TGCAGTGCTGGAGATTTCGGTAGGACTAGCGGGGGAGTCCAAGAGACCCAGTACTTC. Its protein is CSAGDFGRTSGGVQETQYF.

In its sample, this clonotype was seen many times. V is TRBV6-5 and J is TRBJ2-1; unclear D gene. CDR1 is MNHEY and CDR2 is SVGAGI in the germline V gene. The CDR3 length is 14 residues. V gave up 2 bases and J gave up 0 bases, with 5 bases separating them. The CDR3 spells CASSYGVSYNEQFF. CDR3 sequence (DNA): TGTGCCAGCAGTTACGGCGTCTCCTACAATGAGCAGTTCTTC.

This clonotype showed up many times. The chain carries TRBV7-2 and TRBJ1-2; D might be TRBD1 (6 bases). Germline loops: CDR1 SGHTA, CDR2 FQGNSA. The germline V and J ends were trimmed by 1 base and 4 bases, with 16 bases remaining between them. There are 16 residues in the CDR3. The CDR3 DNA sequence: TGTGCCAGCAGCTTAGGAAACAGGGCCGTTGGCTATGGCTACACCTTC. Encoded protein: CASSLGNRAVGYGYTF.

The table lists this clonotype with many counts. The chain carries TRBV7-9 and TRBJ1-1; 7 nucleotides line up with TRBD1. Germline-derived CDR1 and CDR2 are SEHNR and FQNEAQ (reference sequence). J gave up 3 bases and V 4 bases, and 11 bases lay outside the gene matches. The CDR3 has 16 residues. The CDR3 sequence is CASSSQTGRGDTEAFF. In DNA form, the CDR3 reads TGTGCCAGCAGCTCGCAGACAGGGAGGGGAGACACTGAAGCTTTCTTT.

In its sample, this clonotype was seen many times. The chain joins TRBV7-8 to TRBJ2-3; D tentatively reads TRBD1 or TRBD2 (5 bases each). This CDR3 is 13 amino acids long. Germline CDR1 SGHVS, CDR2 FQNEAQ. V was trimmed by 11 bases and J by 3 bases, leaving 15 bases between them. The CDR3 DNA follows: TGTGCCTGGGGGAGACAGATGACAGATACGCAGTATTTT. This codes for CAWGRQMTDTQYF.

This clonotype was seen many times. The chain employs TRBV6-6 and TRBJ2-7; no clear D. This CDR3 region has 13 residues. In germline, CDR1 is MNHNY, CDR2 SVGAGI (reference sequence). The V and J ends lost 2 bases and 2 bases respectively, with 7 bases between them. CDR3 DNA sequence: TGTGCCAGCAGTTACGATTACCCCTACGAGCAGTACGTC. Amino acids: CASSYDYPYEQYV.

At least ten counts were recorded for this clonotype. The chain carries TRBV6-2 or TRBV6-3 and TRBJ2-3; 8 nucleotides line up with TRBD2. Germline values: CDR1 MNHEY, CDR2 SVGEGT. This CDR3 is 16 amino acids long. J lost 5 bases, V lost 2 bases, and 9 bases had no gene match. The CDR3 DNA reads as TGTGCCAGCAGTTACCTCCTAGCGGGTGGGGTAGATACGCAGTATTTT. Translated: CASSYLLAGGVDTQYF.

This clonotype was detected a few times. The chain uses TRBV29-1 and TRBJ1-2; 7 bases align to TRBD1. Germline lookup yields CDR1 SQVTM and CDR2 ANQGSEA. Germline trimming cut 7 bases from V and 3 bases from J; bases unmatched to any gene: 8. CDR3 length: 13 amino acids. The CDR3: CSAGTGTDYGYTF. The CDR3, as DNA: TGCAGCGCTGGAACCGGGACAGACTATGGCTACACCTTC.

CDR3 sequence: CASSLASGQNTGELFF. CDR3 DNA sequence: TGTGCCAGCAGCTTAGCGTCAGGACAGAACACCGGGGAGCTGTTTTTT. The rearrangement uses TRBV7-9 and TRBJ2-2; D is perhaps TRBD1 (5 bases). The length of the CDR3 is 16 residues. CDR1 is SEHNR, CDR2 FQNEAQ, per germline (reference sequence). The germline V and J ends were trimmed by 0 bases and 1 base, with 9 bases remaining between them.

This clonotype appeared many times. This rearrangement joins TRBV11-2 to TRBJ2-2; the match to TRBD1 covers 7 bases. Germline V gives CDR1 SGHAT, CDR2 FQNNGV. This CDR3 region has 15 residues. Losses at the gene ends were 4 bases for V and 1 base for J; bases not matched to a gene: 3. The DNA for the CDR3 is TGTGCCAGCAGCTCGGACAGGAGGAACACCGGGGAGCTGTTTTTT. Translated: CASSSDRRNTGELFF.

This clonotype was observed many times. V usage is TRBV20-1 and J usage is TRBJ1-1; perhaps TRBD1 as D (5 bases). This CDR3 has 14 residues. Germline CDR1 and CDR2: DFQATT and SNEGSKA (reference sequence). The V and J ends lost 1 base and 1 base respectively, with 10 bases between them. For the CDR3, the DNA is TGCAGTGCTAGAGGAGGGGCGCGGAACACTGAAGCTTTCTTT. Protein product: CSARGGARNTEAFF.

This clonotype was seen repeatedly, ten times or more. Written as DNA, the CDR3 is TGTGCCACCGACGGGGGGGGCGGGGATACGCAGTATTTT. It specifies CATDGGGGDTQYF. The chain carries TRBV6-1 and TRBJ2-3, with 8 bases matching TRBD2. Unmatched junction bases numbered 9, after V lost 10 bases and J lost 6 bases. The CDR3 length is 13 residues. CDR1 and CDR2 from the germline V gene are MNHNS and SASEGT.

In this sample, this clonotype turned up many times. This chain joins TRBV7-2 and TRBJ1-5, with 7 bases identical to TRBD1. CDR1 is SGHTA and CDR2 is FQGNSA in the germline V gene. CDR3 length: 15 residues. The ends lost 6 bases at V and 2 bases at J; junction bases unmatched: 7. CDR3 bases: TGTGCCAGCAGTACAGAGGACAGGCGCAATCAGCCCCAGCATTTT. Translation: CASSTEDRRNQPQHF. Using reference TRBV7-2 and TRBJ1-5 for the parts outside the CDR3, the full variable domain is GAGVSQSPSNKVTEKGKDVELRCDPISGHTALYWYRQSLGQGLEFLIYFQGNSAPDKSGLPSDRFSAERTGGSVSTLTIQRTQQEDSAVYLCASSTEDRRNQPQHFGDGTRLSIL.